The 18 T cell receptor beta chains reported below all come from one sample, sequenced in a study of OX40 agonist ivuxolimab in advanced cancers. Sequenced by immunoSEQ multiplex PCR; TCRdb stores in-frame clones only, minus some. The data show some 59,000 clones, 84% seen once. Source: CD4+ or CD8+ T cells sorted from blood, taken in a trial of the OX40 agonist ivuxolimab. Every receptor here comes from an adult with an advanced solid tumor such as melanoma, head and neck, liver or kidney cancer.

V is TRBV7-2 and J is TRBJ1-6; possible D gene TRBD1, 6 bases. V was shortened by 2 bases and J by 5 bases, with 10 bases between the two germline ends. The CDR3 is 15 amino acids. The germline V gene has CDR1 SGHTA and CDR2 FQGNSA. This CDR3 is CASSLRGADNSPLHF. In DNA form, the CDR3 reads TGTGCCAGCAGCTTACGGGGGGCCGATAATTCACCCCTCCACTTT.

The V and J genes are TRBV19 and TRBJ1-1; no firm D call. V lost 0 bases to trimming and J lost 0 bases, with 2 bases between them. CDR3 length equals 13 residues. Germline lookup yields CDR1 LNHDA and CDR2 SQIVND (reference sequence). This CDR3 is CASSIDMNTEAFF. The CDR3 nucleotides read TGTGCCAGTAGTATAGATATGAACACTGAAGCTTTCTTT.

The chain has TRBV5-6 and TRBJ2-2; D possibly uses TRBD1 or TRBD2 (5 bases each). Germline loops: CDR1 SGHDT, CDR2 YYEEEE. The V end lost 2 bases, the J end lost 3 bases, and 11 bases lay between the germline ends. This CDR3 has 15 amino acids. CDR3 protein: CASSFAGTYTGELFF. The CDR3 nucleotides are TGTGCCAGCAGCTTTGCTGGGACCTACACCGGGGAGCTGTTTTTT. Filled out from reference TRBV5-6 and TRBJ2-2, the complete variable domain reads DAGVTQSPTHLIKTRGQQVTLRCSPKSGHDTVSWYQQALGQGPQFIFQYYEEEERQRGNFPDRFSGHQFPNYSSELNVNALLLGDSALYLCASSFAGTYTGELFFGEGSRLTVL.

This clone occurred a few times. Here the CDR3 DNA reads TGTGCCATCAGTCGCGGAAGGGAGTCCTACGAGCAGTACTTC. It is translated as CAISRGRESYEQYF. The rearrangement links TRBV10-3 to TRBJ2-7; maybe TRBD2 (5 bases). Trimming shortened V by 5 bases and J by 1 base, and 12 bases separated the two germline ends. The length of the CDR3 is 14 residues. The germline V gene encodes CDR1 ENHRY and CDR2 SYGVKD.

The rearrangement uses TRBV7-2 and TRBJ2-1; possibly TRBD1 or TRBD2 for D (5 bases each). Trimming removed 3 bases at V and 2 bases at J, with 20 bases between. The CDR3 has 18 amino acids. CDR1 is SGHTA and CDR2 is FQGNSA in the germline V gene. Here the CDR3 reads CASSLSRAGLGAYNEQFF. The CDR3 bases are TGTGCCAGCAGCTTGAGCCGTGCAGGTCTGGGGGCCTACAATGAGCAGTTCTTC.

The chain recombines TRBV2 with TRBJ1-1; tentative D call: TRBD1 (5 bases). The CDR3 has 15 amino acids. In germline, CDR1 is SNHLY, CDR2 FYNNEI. V lost 3 bases and J 3 bases, leaving 14 bases between the germline ends. CDR3 in DNA: TGTGCCAGCAGTGAGCAGGGCCGGGCGGACACTGAAGCTTTCTTT. Its protein is CASSEQGRADTEAFF.

V and J are TRBV4-3 and TRBJ2-7, with D perhaps matching TRBD2 (6 bases). This CDR3 has 15 amino acids. V was cut by 0 bases and J by 4 bases, with 13 bases left in between. Germline CDR1 reads LGHNA; CDR2 reads YSLEER. The CDR3 region has the DNA TGCGCCAGCAGCCAAGATAGGGCTAGCGTATACGAGCAGTACTTC. It yields the protein CASSQDRASVYEQYF.

The chain recombines TRBV28 with TRBJ1-5, with 7 bases that match TRBD1. The CDR3 runs 15 residues. CDR1 and CDR2 (germline): MDHEN, SYDVKM. J gave up 5 bases and V 7 bases, and 11 bases lay outside the gene matches. CDR3 loop: CASTHGPQGDQPQHF. As DNA, the CDR3 is TGTGCCAGCACCCATGGCCCGCAGGGGGATCAGCCCCAGCATTTT.

V is TRBV5-6 and J is TRBJ1-6; D unresolved. CDR1 is SGHDT, CDR2 YYEEEE, per germline. V shed 0 bases and J shed 7 bases, with 11 bases lying between them. The CDR3 is 15 residues long. The CDR3 DNA is TGTGCCAGCAGCTTGGAAATGTCAGTGAATTCACCCCTCCACTTT. Translation: CASSLEMSVNSPLHF.

This clone was detected a few times. V usage is TRBV6-5 and J usage is TRBJ1-1; D gene ambiguous. The CDR3 consists of 12 residues. The germline V gene has CDR1 MNHEY and CDR2 SVGAGI. The V end was cut by 5 bases, the J end by 0 bases, with 4 bases between. The CDR3 here is CASSEMNTEAFF. The CDR3 DNA follows: TGTGCCAGCAGTGAGATGAACACTGAAGCTTTCTTT.

The chain has TRBV1 and TRBJ1-4; TRBD1 is taken as the D call from the table, unchecked against the DNA. TRBV1 is reported as a pseudogene. The CDR3 runs 17 residues. The chain's CDR3 is CTSSQPRTTGGGKKLFF. In nucleotides, the CDR3 is TGCACCAGCAGCCAACCCAGAACCACAGGGGGCGGGAAAAAACTGTTTTTT.

The genes are TRBV6-5 and TRBJ2-2; no clear D. Germline assignment: CDR1 MNHEY and CDR2 SVGAGI. The CDR3 has 12 amino acids. V shed 9 bases and J shed 2 bases, with 7 bases lying between them. The CDR3 sequence is CASHRNTGELFF. DNA of the CDR3: TGTGCCAGTCACAGAAACACCGGGGAGCTGTTTTTT.

J is TRBJ1-1 and V is TRBV14, with TRBD1 as a possible D gene (5 bases). The CDR3 totals 15 residues. Trimming shortened V by 8 bases and J by 1 base, and 17 bases separated the two germline ends. Per the germline V gene, CDR1 is SGHDN and CDR2 is FVKESK. CDR3 amino acids: CASLAGSGANTEAFF. CDR3 nucleotide sequence: TGTGCCAGCTTAGCCGGATCTGGGGCGAACACTGAAGCTTTCTTT.

The rearrangement links TRBV7-8 to TRBJ2-7, with unresolved D. The germline CDR1 and CDR2 sequences are SGHVS and FQNEAQ. CDR3 length: 13 residues. Trimming left V 1 base short and J 2 bases short, with 6 bases between. Here the CDR3 DNA reads TGTGCCAGCAGCTTAGGGGAAACCTACGAGCAGTACTTC. Translation gives CASSLGETYEQYF. Together with reference TRBV7-8 and TRBJ2-7, the CDR3 gives the full variable domain: GAGVSQSPRYKVAKRGQDVALRCDPISGHVSLFWYQQALGQGPEFLTYFQNEAQLDKSGLPSDRFFAERPEGSVSTLKIQRTQQEDSAVYLCASSLGETYEQYFGPGTRLTVT.

This clone came up once. This chain uses TRBV7-2 with TRBJ1-1, with D tentatively TRBD1 (5 bases). The V gene lost 4 bases and the J gene lost 1 base, with 7 bases spanning the gap. Germline-derived CDR1 and CDR2 are SGHTA and FQGNSA. The CDR3 runs to 13 residues. This CDR3 reads CASSSGPNTEAFF. CDR3 in DNA: TGTGCCAGCAGCTCGGGACCGAACACTGAAGCTTTCTTT. The full variable domain, rest sourced from reference TRBV7-2 and TRBJ1-1, is GAGVSQSPSNKVTEKGKDVELRCDPISGHTALYWYRQSLGQGLEFLIYFQGNSAPDKSGLPSDRFSAERTGGSVSTLTIQRTQQEDSAVYLCASSSGPNTEAFFGQGTRLTVV.

The rearrangement links TRBV7-6 to TRBJ2-7, with 9 bases fitting TRBD1. Per germline, CDR1 SGHVS and CDR2 FNYEAQ. Losses at the gene ends were 5 bases for V and 4 bases for J; bases not matched to a gene: 9. The CDR3 contains 15 residues. CDR3 nucleotide sequence: TGTGCCAGCAGCAAGGGGGGACAGGGACAATACGAGCAGTACTTC. As protein: CASSKGGQGQYEQYF.

The genes are TRBV6-1 and TRBJ2-5; TRBD1 matches 7 bases. Germline V lookup: CDR1 MNHNS, CDR2 SASEGT. The V and J ends lost 7 bases and 5 bases, in that order; junction bases with no gene match: 7. There are 13 residues in the CDR3. The CDR3 DNA sequence: TGTGCCAGCAAAAGGGGGCGAGGGGAGACCCAGTACTTC. Translating it yields CASKRGRGETQYF.

The table lists this clone with a count of one. The rearrangement links TRBV9 to TRBJ2-5, with 8 bases matching TRBD1. Germline lookup yields CDR1 SGDLS and CDR2 YYNGEE. V shed 3 bases and J 3 bases; nucleotides not matched to a gene: 10. This CDR3 comprises 16 residues. The CDR3 DNA reads TGTGCCAGCAGCGCTCATACACAGGGGGGAGAAGAGACCCAGTACTTC. This translates into CASSAHTQGGEETQYF.